This is a list of T cell receptor beta chains from one sample in a study of blood T cells in healthy people across ages. MiXCR, applied by TCRdb to the 5' RACE reads, yields one record per CDR3 protein. The profile shows around 820,000 distinct CDR3 sequences, approximately 25% of them singletons. These data are also associated with another study on T cells of mothers and their children.

Sequencing used blood. The receptors stem from a boy between 10 and 17 years old in good health. Both conserved end residues are part of each CDR3. Each record gives: J gene, V gene, clone size, D gene, CDR3 protein, CDR3 DNA. The D gene is left open where the match is weak. Clone size is not always given. Where it is, it says once, few, many or a class for expanded clones.

TRBJ1-2 | TRBV27 | few | TRBD1 | CASSRTGQGHYGYTF | TGTGCCAGCAGTCGAACGGGACAGGGTCACTATGGCTACACCTTC
TRBJ1-2 | TRBV5-5 | few | NA | CASSPPGYNYGYTF | TGTGCCAGCAGTCCTCCGGGTTATAACTATGGCTACACCTTC
TRBJ2-1 | TRBV29-1 | few | TRBD2 | CSVEVGRGTYNEQFF | TGCAGCGTTGAAGTTGGGAGGGGAACCTACAATGAGCAGTTCTTC
TRBJ2-1 | TRBV7-2 | few | NA | CASSLLAETYNEQFF | TGTGCCAGCAGCTTATTAGCGGAGACCTACAATGAGCAGTTCTTC
TRBJ2-2 | TRBV7-9 | few | NA | CASTHSTGELFF | TGTGCCAGCACGCACAGCACCGGGGAGCTGTTTTTT
TRBJ2-3 | TRBV7-9 | NA | NA | CASSLRDITDTQYF | TGTGCCAGCAGCTTGAGGGACATCACAGATACGCAGTATTTT
TRBJ2-3 | TRBV7-2 | few | NA | CASSPRGGVAQYF | TGTGCCAGCAGCCCCAGAGGTGGGGTCGCGCAGTATTTT
TRBJ2-7 | TRBV29-1 | NA | NA | CSVEDKEGTSYEQYF | TGCAGCGTTGAAGACAAGGAGGGGACCTCCTACGAGCAGTACTTC
TRBJ2-1 | TRBV5-6 | few | NA | CASSLVGPGSYNEQFF | TGTGCCAGCAGCCTGGTAGGCCCTGGGTCCTACAATGAGCAGTTCTTC
TRBJ1-1 | TRBV20-1 | few | NA | CSARDRRHGLNTEAFF | TGCAGTGCTAGAGATCGGAGACACGGACTTAACACTGAAGCTTTCTTT
TRBJ2-3 | TRBV12-3/TRBV12-4 | NA | NA | CASKSGSRGDTQYF | TGTGCCAGCAAATCAGGGTCGAGAGGAGATACGCAGTATTTT
TRBJ2-3 | TRBV5-1 | few | NA | CASSLGGAGTDTQYF | TGCGCCAGCAGCTTGGGGGGGGCCGGCACAGATACGCAGTATTTT
TRBJ1-5 | TRBV20-1 | NA | NA | CSARDPNQPQHF | TGCAGTGCTAGAGATCCGAATCAGCCCCAGCATTTT
TRBJ2-4 | TRBV6-2/TRBV6-3 | NA | TRBD2 | CASSHRRTSGGAYIQYF | TGTGCCAGCAGTCATCGAAGGACTAGCGGGGGCGCGTACATTCAGTACTTC
TRBJ2-1 | TRBV6-4 | many | NA | CASSDGGGGHEQFF | TGTGCCAGCAGTGACGGAGGGGGTGGGCATGAGCAGTTCTTC
TRBJ2-3 | TRBV6-2/TRBV6-3 | NA | NA | CASSYSIDRTDTQYF | TGTGCCAGCAGTTACTCGATTGACAGGACAGATACGCAGTATTTT
TRBJ2-1 | TRBV7-2 | NA | NA | CASSLGRLQQFF | TGTGCCAGCAGCTTAGGGAGACTGCAGCAGTTCTTC
TRBJ2-3 | TRBV20-1 | NA | NA | CSARDGGSGLSTQYF | TGCAGTGCTAGAGATGGGGGATCCGGACTGTCTACGCAGTATTTT
TRBJ2-1 | TRBV15 | few | NA | CATSAEKTRGEQFF | TGTGCCACCAGCGCCGAGAAGACCCGGGGTGAGCAGTTCTTC
TRBJ2-5 | TRBV29-1 | NA | NA | CSVELDVQETQYF | TGCAGCGTTGAATTGGACGTACAAGAGACCCAGTACTTC
TRBJ2-3 | TRBV12-3/TRBV12-4 | NA | NA | CASKISVGRSTDTQYF | TGTGCCAGCAAAATCTCGGTAGGAAGAAGCACAGATACGCAGTATTTT
TRBJ2-1 | TRBV7-3 | few | TRBD2 | CASSPHSGRHSSYNEQFF | TGTGCCAGCAGCCCACATAGCGGGAGGCATTCCTCCTACAATGAGCAGTTCTTC
TRBJ1-2 | TRBV21-1 | NA | NA | CASSKVAGQGFDYGYTF | TGTGCCAGCAGCAAAGTAGCGGGACAGGGGTTTGACTATGGCTACACCTTC
TRBJ1-4 | TRBV28 | NA | NA | CASAPGGSEKLFF | TGTGCCAGCGCCCCGGGGGGGAGTGAAAAACTGTTTTTT
TRBJ2-1 | TRBV11-2 | NA | NA | CASSLVSHNEQFF | TGTGCCAGCAGCTTAGTCTCCCACAATGAGCAGTTCTTC
TRBJ2-1 | TRBV4-3 | many | NA | CASSQVRRDEQFF | TGCGCCAGCAGCCAAGTCCGGCGGGATGAGCAGTTCTTC
TRBJ2-1 | TRBV28 | NA | TRBD2 | CASRTSRTRFDNEQFF | TGTGCCAGCAGGACATCCCGGACTAGGTTCGACAATGAGCAGTTCTTC
TRBJ2-5 | TRBV10-3 | NA | TRBD1 | CAISESDREDETQYF | TGTGCCATCAGTGAGTCGGACAGGGAAGATGAGACCCAGTACTTC
TRBJ1-6 | TRBV11-2 | few | NA | CASSLVASNNSPLHF | TGTGCCAGCAGCTTAGTTGCGAGTAATAATTCACCCCTCCACTTT
TRBJ2-1 | TRBV7-7 | many | TRBD1 | CASSVGTGASYNEQFF | TGTGCTAGCAGCGTTGGGACAGGGGCATCCTACAATGAGCAGTTCTTC
TRBJ1-2 | TRBV28 | few | NA | CATTYTGPYGYTF | TGTGCCACTACGTATACAGGGCCCTATGGCTACACCTTC
TRBJ2-2 | TRBV12-3/TRBV12-4 | NA | NA | CASRPKGRVFTGELFF | TGTGCCAGCAGACCCAAGGGCAGGGTTTTTACCGGGGAGCTGTTTTTT
TRBJ2-1 | TRBV29-1 | few | TRBD2 | CSVEATSGGASEQFF | TGCAGCGTTGAAGCGACTAGCGGGGGGGCGAGTGAGCAGTTCTTC
TRBJ1-2 | TRBV7-2 | NA | NA | CASSLGGGPIPLGYTF | TGTGCCAGCAGCTTAGGGGGGGGCCCAATACCTTTAGGCTACACCTTC
TRBJ1-1 | TRBV13 | NA | NA | CASSFWGGTEAFF | TGTGCCAGCAGCTTCTGGGGGGGGACTGAAGCTTTCTTT
TRBJ2-5 | TRBV3-1 | few | TRBD2 | CASSQSYVGSGPQETQYF | TGTGCCAGCAGCCAGTCCTACGTCGGTAGCGGGCCTCAAGAGACCCAGTACTTC
TRBJ1-4 | TRBV9 | NA | NA | CASSIVGAPNEKLFF | TGTGCCAGCAGCATCGTTGGGGCACCTAATGAAAAACTGTTTTTT
TRBJ2-7 | TRBV27 | few | NA | CASRQGGQNEQYF | TGTGCCAGCAGACAAGGGGGGCAGAACGAGCAGTACTTC
TRBJ2-7 | TRBV7-9 | few | TRBD2 | CASSPAGLAGGTYEQYF | TGTGCCAGCAGCCCAGCGGGACTAGCGGGAGGTACCTACGAGCAGTACTTC
TRBJ1-2 | TRBV7-8 | NA | NA | CASSPDGTYGYTF | TGTGCCAGCAGCCCGGACGGGACCTATGGCTACACCTTC
TRBJ1-1 | TRBV14 | NA | NA | CASSPEASMNTEAFF | TGTGCCAGCAGCCCCGAGGCCAGCATGAACACTGAAGCTTTCTTT
TRBJ1-2 | TRBV20-1 | NA | NA | CSASRSRDPPYGYTF | TGCAGTGCTAGTCGAAGCAGGGACCCCCCTTATGGCTACACCTTC
TRBJ2-7 | TRBV11-2 | NA | NA | CAGSSKGGGKYF | TGTGCCGGCAGCTCGAAGGGAGGAGGAAAGTACTTC
TRBJ2-5 | TRBV6-2/TRBV6-3 | few | TRBD2 | CASSYGRLAGYRIQETQYF | TGTGCCAGCAGTTACGGTCGCCTAGCGGGATACAGAATACAAGAGACCCAGTACTTC
TRBJ1-6 | TRBV20-1 | NA | NA | CSARDTGTYNSPLHF | TGCAGTGCTAGAGATACAGGAACCTATAATTCACCCCTCCACTTT
TRBJ2-4 | TRBV12-3/TRBV12-4 | many | NA | CASTPGEENIQYF | TGTGCCAGCACCCCCGGGGAGGAAAACATTCAGTACTTC
TRBJ2-4 | TRBV7-9 | NA | NA | CASSPKAIGTPYF | TGTGCCAGCAGCCCTAAAGCAATAGGGACACCGTACTTC
TRBJ2-6 | TRBV5-1 | NA | NA | CASGQGLSGANVLTF | TGCGCCAGCGGACAAGGGCTCTCTGGGGCCAACGTCCTGACTTTC
TRBJ2-1 | TRBV29-1 | few | NA | CSGSGYSYNEQFF | TGCAGCGGGAGCGGTTACTCCTACAATGAGCAGTTCTTC